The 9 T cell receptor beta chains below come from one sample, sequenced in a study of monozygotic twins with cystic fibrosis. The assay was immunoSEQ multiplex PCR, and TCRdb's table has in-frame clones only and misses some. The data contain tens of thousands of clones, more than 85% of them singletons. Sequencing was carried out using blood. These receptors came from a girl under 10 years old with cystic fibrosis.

CDR3 amino acids: CASSQDLGTGGTGELFF. The CDR3 nucleotides are TGTGCCAGCAGCCAAGATTTAGGGACAGGAGGCACCGGGGAGCTGTTTTTT. The rearrangement links TRBV4-2 to TRBJ2-2, with 8 bases matching TRBD1. J was trimmed by 4 bases and V by 0 bases; bases with no gene match: 7. Germline values: CDR1 LGHNA, CDR2 YNFKEQ. This CDR3 has 17 amino acids.

The CDR3 loop reads CASSPETGNSPLHF. The CDR3 bases are TGCGCCAGCAGCCCAGAAACGGGTAATTCACCCCTCCACTTT. This chain links TRBV5-1 with TRBJ1-6; D is uncertain. This CDR3 is 14 amino acids long. Germline CDR1 reads SGHRS; CDR2 reads YFSETQ. Trimming removed 4 bases at V and 6 bases at J, with 11 bases between.

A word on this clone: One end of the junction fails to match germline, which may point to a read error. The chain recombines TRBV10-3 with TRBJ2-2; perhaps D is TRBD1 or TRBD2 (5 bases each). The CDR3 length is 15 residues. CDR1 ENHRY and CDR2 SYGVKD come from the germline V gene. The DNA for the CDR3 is TGTGCCATGAGTGTCTGGGGGTCGGACACCGGGGAGCTGTTTTTT. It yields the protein CAMSVWGSDTGELFF.

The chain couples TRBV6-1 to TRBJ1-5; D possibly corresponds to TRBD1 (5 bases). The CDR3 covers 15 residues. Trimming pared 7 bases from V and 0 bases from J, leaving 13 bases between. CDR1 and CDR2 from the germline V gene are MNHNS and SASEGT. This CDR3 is CASKPAGSSNQPQHF. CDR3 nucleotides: TGTGCCAGCAAACCAGCAGGGAGTAGCAATCAGCCCCAGCATTTT.

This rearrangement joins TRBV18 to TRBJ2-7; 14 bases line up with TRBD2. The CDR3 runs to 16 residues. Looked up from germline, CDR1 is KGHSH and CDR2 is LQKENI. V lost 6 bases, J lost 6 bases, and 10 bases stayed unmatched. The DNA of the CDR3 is TGTGCCAGCTCCCTAGCTGAAGGACTAGCGGGAGGCGAGCAGTACTTC. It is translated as CASSLAEGLAGGEQYF.

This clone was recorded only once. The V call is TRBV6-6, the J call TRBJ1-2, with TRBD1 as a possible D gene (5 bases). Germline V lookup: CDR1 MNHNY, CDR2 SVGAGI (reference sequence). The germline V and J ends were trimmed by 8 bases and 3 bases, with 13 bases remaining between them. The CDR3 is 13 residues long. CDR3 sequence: CASGVGGYYGYTF. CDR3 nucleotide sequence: TGTGCCAGCGGGGTGGGGGGATACTATGGCTACACCTTC.

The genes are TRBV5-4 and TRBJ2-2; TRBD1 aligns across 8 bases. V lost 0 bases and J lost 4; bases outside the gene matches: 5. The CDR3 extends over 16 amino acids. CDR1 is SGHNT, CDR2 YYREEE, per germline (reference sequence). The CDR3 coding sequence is TGTGCCAGCAGCTTGGCCTCGACAGGGGCCACCGGGGAGCTGTTTTTT. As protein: CASSLASTGATGELFF.

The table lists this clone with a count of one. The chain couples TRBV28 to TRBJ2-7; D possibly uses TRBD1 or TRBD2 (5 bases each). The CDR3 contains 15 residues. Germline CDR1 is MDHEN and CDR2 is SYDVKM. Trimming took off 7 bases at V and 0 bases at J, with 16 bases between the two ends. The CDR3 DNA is TGTGCCAGCAATATGAGGGGCCCCAGCTCCTACGAGCAGTACTTC. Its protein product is CASNMRGPSSYEQYF.

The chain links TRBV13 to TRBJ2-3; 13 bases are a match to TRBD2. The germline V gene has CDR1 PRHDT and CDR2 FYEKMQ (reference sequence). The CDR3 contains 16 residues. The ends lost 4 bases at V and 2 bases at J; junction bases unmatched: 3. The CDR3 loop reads CASSYGLAGVTDTQYF. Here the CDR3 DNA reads TGTGCCAGCAGCTACGGACTAGCGGGGGTCACAGATACGCAGTATTTT.